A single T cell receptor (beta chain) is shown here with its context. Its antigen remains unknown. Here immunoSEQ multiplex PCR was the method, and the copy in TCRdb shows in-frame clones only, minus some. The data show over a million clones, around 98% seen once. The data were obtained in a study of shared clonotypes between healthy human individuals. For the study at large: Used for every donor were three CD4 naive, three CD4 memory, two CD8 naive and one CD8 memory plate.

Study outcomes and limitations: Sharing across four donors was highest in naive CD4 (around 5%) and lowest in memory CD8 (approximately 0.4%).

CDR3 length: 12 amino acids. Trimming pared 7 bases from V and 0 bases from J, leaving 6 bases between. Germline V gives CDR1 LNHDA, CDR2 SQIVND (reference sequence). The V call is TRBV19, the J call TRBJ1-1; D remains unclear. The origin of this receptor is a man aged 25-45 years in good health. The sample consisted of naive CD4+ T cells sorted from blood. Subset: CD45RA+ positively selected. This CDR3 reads CASTRLNTEAFF. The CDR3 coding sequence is TGTGCCAGTACGCGGTTGAACACTGAAGCTTTCTTT.